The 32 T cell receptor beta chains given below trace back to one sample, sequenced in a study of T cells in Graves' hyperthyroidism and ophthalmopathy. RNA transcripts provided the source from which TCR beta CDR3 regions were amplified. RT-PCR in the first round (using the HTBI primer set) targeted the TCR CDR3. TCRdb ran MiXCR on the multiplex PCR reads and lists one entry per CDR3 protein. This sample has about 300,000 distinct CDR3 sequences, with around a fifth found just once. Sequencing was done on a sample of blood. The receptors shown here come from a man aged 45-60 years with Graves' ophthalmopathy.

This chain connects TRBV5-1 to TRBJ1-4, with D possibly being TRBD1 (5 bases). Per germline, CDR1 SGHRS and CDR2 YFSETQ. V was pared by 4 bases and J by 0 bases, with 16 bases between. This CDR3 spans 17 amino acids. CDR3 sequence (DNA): TGCGCCAGCAGCACCGGGACTTGGGGGGCAACTAATGAAAAACTGTTTTTT. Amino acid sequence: CASSTGTWGATNEKLFF.

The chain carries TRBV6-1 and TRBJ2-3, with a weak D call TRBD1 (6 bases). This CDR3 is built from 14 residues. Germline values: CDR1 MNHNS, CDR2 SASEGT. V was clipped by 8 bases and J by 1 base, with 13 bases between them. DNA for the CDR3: TGTGCCAGCGGCAGGGGTAGCGGCACAGATACGCAGTATTTT. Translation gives CASGRGSGTDTQYF.

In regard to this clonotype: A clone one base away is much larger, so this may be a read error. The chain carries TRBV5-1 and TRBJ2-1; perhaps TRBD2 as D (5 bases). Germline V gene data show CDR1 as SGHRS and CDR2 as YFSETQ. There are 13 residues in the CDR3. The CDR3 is CASTGSSHNEQFF. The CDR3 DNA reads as TGCGCCAGCACGGGGAGCTCCCACAATGAGCAGTTCTTC.

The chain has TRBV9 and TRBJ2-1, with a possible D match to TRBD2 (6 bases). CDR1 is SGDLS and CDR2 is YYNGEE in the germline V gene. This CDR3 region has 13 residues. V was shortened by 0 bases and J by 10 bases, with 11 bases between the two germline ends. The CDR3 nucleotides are TGTGCCAGCAGCGTAGATCTGGAGGGAGAGCAGTTCTTC. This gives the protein CASSVDLEGEQFF.

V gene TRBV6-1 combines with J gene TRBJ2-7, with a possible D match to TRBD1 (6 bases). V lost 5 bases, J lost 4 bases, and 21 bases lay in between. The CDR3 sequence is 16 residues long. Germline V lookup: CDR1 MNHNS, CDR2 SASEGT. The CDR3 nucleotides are TGTGCCAGCAGTCACGATCCTGACAGGACGTCTTACGAGCAGTACTTC. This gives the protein CASSHDPDRTSYEQYF.

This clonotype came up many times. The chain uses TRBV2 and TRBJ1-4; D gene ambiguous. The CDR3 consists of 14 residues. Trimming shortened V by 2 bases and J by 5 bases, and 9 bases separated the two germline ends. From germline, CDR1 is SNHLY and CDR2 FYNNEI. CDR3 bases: TGTGCCAGCAGTGAACGGGGAAGGAATGAAAAACTGTTTTTT. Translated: CASSERGRNEKLFF.

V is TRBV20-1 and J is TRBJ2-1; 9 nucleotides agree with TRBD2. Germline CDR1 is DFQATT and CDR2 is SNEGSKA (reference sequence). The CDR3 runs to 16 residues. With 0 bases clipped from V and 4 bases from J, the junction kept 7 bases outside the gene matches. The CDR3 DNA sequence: TGCAGTGCTAGAGATCTTGCGGGAGGGGGATACAATGAGCAGTTCTTC. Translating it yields CSARDLAGGGYNEQFF.

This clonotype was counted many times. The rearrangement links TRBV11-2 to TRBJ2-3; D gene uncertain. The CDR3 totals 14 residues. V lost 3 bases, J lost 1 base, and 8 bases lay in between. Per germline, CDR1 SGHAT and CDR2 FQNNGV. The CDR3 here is CASSFWARTDTQYF. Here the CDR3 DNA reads TGTGCCAGCAGCTTCTGGGCCCGCACAGATACGCAGTATTTT.

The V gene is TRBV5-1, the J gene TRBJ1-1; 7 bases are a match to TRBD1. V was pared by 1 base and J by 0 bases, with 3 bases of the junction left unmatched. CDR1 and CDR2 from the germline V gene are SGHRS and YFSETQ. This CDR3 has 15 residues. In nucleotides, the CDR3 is TGCGCCAGCAGCTTGACAGGGGCTTTGAACACTGAAGCTTTCTTT. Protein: CASSLTGALNTEAFF.

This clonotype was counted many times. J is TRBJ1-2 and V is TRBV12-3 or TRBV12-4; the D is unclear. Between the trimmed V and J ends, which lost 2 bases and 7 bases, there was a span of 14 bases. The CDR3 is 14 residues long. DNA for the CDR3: TGTGCCAGCAGTTTAAGTACCCGGGTACGTGGCTACACCTTC. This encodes CASSLSTRVRGYTF.

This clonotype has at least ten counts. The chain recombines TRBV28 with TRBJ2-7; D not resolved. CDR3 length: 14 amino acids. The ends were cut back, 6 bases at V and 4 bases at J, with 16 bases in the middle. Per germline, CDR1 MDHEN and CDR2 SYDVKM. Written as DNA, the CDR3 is TGTGCCAGCAGGTTTCCTGGGAAGAGTTACGAGCAGTACTTC. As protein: CASRFPGKSYEQYF.

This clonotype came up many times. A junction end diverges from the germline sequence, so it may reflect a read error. The CDR3 DNA is TGTGCCAGCAGTTTAACTAGCTACGAGCAGTACTTC. Translated, it gives CASSLTSYEQYF. J is TRBJ2-7 and V is TRBV5-1; the D gene is possibly TRBD2 (5 bases). Germline loops: CDR1 SGHRS, CDR2 YFSETQ. CDR3 length: 12 amino acids.

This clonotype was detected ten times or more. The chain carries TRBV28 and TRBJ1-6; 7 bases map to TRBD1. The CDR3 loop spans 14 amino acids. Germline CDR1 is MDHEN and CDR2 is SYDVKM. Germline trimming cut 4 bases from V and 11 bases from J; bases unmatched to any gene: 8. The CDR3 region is CASSSPGGGTPLHF. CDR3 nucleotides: TGTGCCAGCAGTTCCCCAGGGGGGGGGACACCCCTCCACTTT.

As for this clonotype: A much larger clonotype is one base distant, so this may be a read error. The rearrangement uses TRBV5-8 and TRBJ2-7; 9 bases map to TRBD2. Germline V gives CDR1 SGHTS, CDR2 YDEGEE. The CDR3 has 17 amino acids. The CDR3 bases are TGTACCAGCAGATTCTTACCCCCGACTAGCGGCCGGCGGGAGCAGTACTTC. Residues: CTSRFLPPTSGRREQYF.

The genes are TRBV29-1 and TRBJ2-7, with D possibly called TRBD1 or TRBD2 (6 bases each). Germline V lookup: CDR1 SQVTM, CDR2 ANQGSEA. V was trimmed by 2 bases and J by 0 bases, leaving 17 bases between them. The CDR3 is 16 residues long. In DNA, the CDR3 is TGCAGCGTTGAAAGGGGGACGGGGGCCAACTCCTACGAGCAGTACTTC. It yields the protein CSVERGTGANSYEQYF.

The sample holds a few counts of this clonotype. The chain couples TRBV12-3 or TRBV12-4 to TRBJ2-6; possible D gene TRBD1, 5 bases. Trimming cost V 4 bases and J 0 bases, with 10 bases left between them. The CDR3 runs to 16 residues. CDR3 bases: TGTGCCAGCAGTTCCCCAGGGATCTCTGGGGCCAACGTCCTGACTTTC. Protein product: CASSSPGISGANVLTF.

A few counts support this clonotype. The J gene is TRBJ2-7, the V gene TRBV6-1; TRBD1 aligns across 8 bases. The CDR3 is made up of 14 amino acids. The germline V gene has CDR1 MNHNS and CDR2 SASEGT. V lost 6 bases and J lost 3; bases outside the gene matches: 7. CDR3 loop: CASRIGTGRYEQYF. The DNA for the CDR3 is TGTGCCAGCAGGATCGGGACAGGACGCTACGAGCAGTACTTC.

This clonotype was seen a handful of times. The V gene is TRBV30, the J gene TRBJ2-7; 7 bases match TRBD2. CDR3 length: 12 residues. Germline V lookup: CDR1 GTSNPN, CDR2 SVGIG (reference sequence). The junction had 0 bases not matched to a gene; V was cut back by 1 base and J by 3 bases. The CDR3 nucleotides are TGTGCCTGGAGTGCGGGGGGCTACGAGCAGTACTTC. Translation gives CAWSAGGYEQYF.

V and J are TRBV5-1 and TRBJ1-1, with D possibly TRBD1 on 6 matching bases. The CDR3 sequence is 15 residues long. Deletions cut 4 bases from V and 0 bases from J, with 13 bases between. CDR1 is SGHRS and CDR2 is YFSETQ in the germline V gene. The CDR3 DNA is TGCGCCAGCAGCCCAACAGGACAGTTGAACACTGAAGCTTTCTTT. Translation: CASSPTGQLNTEAFF. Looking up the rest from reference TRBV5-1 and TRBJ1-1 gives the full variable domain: KAGVTQTPRYLIKTRGQQVTLSCSPISGHRSVSWYQQTPGQGLQFLFEYFSETQRNKGNFPGRFSGRQFSNSRSEMNVSTLELGDSALYLCASSPTGQLNTEAFFGQGTRLTVV.

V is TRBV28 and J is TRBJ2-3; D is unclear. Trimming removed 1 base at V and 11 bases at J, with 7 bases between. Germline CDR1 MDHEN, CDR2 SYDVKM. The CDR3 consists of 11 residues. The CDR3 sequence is CASSLYWEQYF. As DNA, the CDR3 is TGTGCCAGCAGTTTATATTGGGAGCAGTATTTT.

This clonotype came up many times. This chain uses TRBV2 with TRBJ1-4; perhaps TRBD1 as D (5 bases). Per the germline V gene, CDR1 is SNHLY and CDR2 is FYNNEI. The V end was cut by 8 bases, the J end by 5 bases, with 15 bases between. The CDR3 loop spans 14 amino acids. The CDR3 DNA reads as TGTGCCAGCCGATCAGCTCGGGGGAATGAAAAACTGTTTTTT. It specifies CASRSARGNEKLFF.

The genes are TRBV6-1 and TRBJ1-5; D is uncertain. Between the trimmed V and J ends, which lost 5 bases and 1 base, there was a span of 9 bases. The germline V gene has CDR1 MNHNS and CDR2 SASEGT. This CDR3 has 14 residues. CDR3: CASSPGTSNQPQHF. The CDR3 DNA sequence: TGTGCCAGCAGTCCCGGAACCAGCAATCAGCCCCAGCATTTT.

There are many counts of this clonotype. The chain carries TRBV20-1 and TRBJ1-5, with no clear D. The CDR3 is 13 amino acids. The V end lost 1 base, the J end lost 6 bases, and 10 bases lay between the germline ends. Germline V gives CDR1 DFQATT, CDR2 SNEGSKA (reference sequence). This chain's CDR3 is CSARARFGQPQHF. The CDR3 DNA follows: TGCAGTGCTAGAGCCCGATTTGGTCAGCCCCAGCATTTT.

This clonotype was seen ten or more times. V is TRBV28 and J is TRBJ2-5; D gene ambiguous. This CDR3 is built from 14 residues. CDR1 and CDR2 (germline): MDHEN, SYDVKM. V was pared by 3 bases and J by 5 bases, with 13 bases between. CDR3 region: CASSFPANRETQYF. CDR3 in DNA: TGTGCCAGCAGTTTCCCGGCCAATAGGGAGACCCAGTACTTC.

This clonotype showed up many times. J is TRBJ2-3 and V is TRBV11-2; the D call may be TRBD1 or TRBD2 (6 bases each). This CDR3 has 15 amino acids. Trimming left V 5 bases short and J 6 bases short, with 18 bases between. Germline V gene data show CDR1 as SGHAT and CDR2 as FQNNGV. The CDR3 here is CASSQGTRGGDTQYF. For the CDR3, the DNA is TGTGCCAGCAGCCAGGGCACTCGAGGGGGGGATACGCAGTATTTT.

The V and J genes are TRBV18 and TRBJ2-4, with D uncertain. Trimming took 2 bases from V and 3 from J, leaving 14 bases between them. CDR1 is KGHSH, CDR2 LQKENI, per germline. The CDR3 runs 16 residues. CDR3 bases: TGTGCCAGCTCACCAGGGCCGGACGATGGCAAAAACATTCAGTACTTC. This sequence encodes CASSPGPDDGKNIQYF. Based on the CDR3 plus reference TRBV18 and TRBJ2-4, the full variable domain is NAGVMQNPRHLVRRRGQEARLRCSPMKGHSHVYWYRQLPEEGLKFMVYLQKENIIDESGMPKERFSAEFPKEGPSILRIQQVVRGDSAAYFCASSPGPDDGKNIQYFGAGTRLSVL.

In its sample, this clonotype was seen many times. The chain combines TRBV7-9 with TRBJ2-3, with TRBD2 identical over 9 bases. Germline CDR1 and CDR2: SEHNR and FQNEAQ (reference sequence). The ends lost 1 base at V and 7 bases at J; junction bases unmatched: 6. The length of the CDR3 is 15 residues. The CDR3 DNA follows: TGTGCCAGCAGCTTAGAGCTAGCGGGAACGAATACGCAGTATTTT. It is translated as CASSLELAGTNTQYF.

The CDR3 loop is CASSQDRQSNQPQHF. CDR3 DNA sequence: TGCGCCAGCAGCCAAGATCGACAGAGCAATCAGCCCCAGCATTTT. V gene TRBV4-1 combines with J gene TRBJ1-5, with D perhaps TRBD1 (5 bases). Germline V gene data show CDR1 as MGHRA and CDR2 as YSYEKL. With 0 bases removed from V and 1 base from J, the gap between germline ends came to 7 bases. CDR3 length: 15 residues.

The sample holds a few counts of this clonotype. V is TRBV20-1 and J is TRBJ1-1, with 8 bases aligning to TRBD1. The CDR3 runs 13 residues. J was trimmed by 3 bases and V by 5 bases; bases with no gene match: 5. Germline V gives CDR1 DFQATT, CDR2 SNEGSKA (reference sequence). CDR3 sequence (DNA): TGCAGTGCTCCGACAGGGGTGGACACTGAAGCTTTCTTT. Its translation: CSAPTGVDTEAFF.

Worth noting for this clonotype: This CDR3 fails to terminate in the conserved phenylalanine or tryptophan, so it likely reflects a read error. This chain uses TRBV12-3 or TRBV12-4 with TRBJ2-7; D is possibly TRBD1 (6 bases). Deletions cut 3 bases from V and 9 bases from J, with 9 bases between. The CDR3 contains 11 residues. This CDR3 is CASSFRGGQYL. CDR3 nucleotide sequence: TGTGCCAGCAGTTTCAGGGGTGGGCAGTACCTC.

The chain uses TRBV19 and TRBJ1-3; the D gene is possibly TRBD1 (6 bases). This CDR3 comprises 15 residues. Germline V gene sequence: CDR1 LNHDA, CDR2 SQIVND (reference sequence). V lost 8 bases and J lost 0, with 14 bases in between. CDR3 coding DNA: TGTGCCAGTCGGAGAGACAGGAGCTCTGGAAACACCATATATTTT. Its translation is CASRRDRSSGNTIYF.

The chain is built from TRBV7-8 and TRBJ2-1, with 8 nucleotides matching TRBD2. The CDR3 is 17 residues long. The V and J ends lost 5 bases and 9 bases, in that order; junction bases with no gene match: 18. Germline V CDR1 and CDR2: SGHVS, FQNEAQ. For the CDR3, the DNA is TGTGCCAGCAGCCTTGCGGCCCTACGCGGGAGGTCTAGTGAGCAGTTCTTC. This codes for CASSLAALRGRSSEQFF.